This T cell receptor (beta chain) came from a study of persistence of HIV-infected CD4 T cells. About the study: CD4+ T cells responding to CMV or HIV-1 Gag were isolated. General study results and limits: TCRbeta richness was lower in CMV- and Gag-responding cells than in anti-CD3/anti-CD28-responding cells.

Only one count was recorded for this clone. Its antigen is undetermined. Overlapping HIV-1 Gag 15-mer peptides at around 1 ug per peptide per mL were used. Sorted nonresponding memory CD4+ T cells were CD40L-negative, CD69-negative, CD45RO-high. CD8-depleted PBMCs were stimulated about 19 hours with anti-CD28/CD49d costimulation, CD40-blocking antibody and enfuvirtide. Germline CDR1 reads MNHEY; CDR2 reads SVGAGI. Trimming took 1 base from V and 2 from J, leaving 5 bases between them. The CDR3 consists of 14 residues. The libraries were made with immunoSEQ version 4 in survey mode. Libraries were prepared by immunoSEQ multiplex PCR; TCRdb keeps only in-frame clonotypes and omits some of them. The top ten hold 1.5% to 2% of the sample, which has tens of thousands of clones, about 69% seen once.

This sequence originates from an adult man with HIV who was CMV-seropositive. The rearrangement joins TRBV6-5 to TRBJ2-2; D is unresolved. This specimen was CD4+ T cells sorted from PBMCs after roughly 18-hour stimulation, taken from a patient who received antiretroviral therapy. This CDR3 reads CASSYYSNTGELFF. The CDR3 bases are TGTGCCAGCAGTTACTACAGTAACACCGGGGAGCTGTTTTTT.